The 30 T cell receptor beta chains reported below all come from one sample, sequenced in a study of early T cells in non-severe SARS-CoV-2 infection. MiXCR, applied by TCRdb to the 5' RACE reads, yields one record per CDR3 protein. The table includes under 60,000 distinct CDR3 sequences, around 13% detected once. The sequencing sample was made of whole blood. These receptors were obtained from an adult who was a healthcare worker with PCR-confirmed SARS-CoV-2 infection or an uninfected control (not recorded which).

The genes are TRBV20-1 and TRBJ2-2; D gene uncertain. The V gene lost 3 bases and the J gene lost 0 bases, with 8 bases spanning the gap. Germline CDR1 reads DFQATT; CDR2 reads SNEGSKA (reference sequence). The length of the CDR3 is 14 residues. CDR3 residues: CSARRTTNTGELFF. The CDR3 nucleotides read TGCAGTGCTAGGCGGACCACGAACACCGGGGAGCTGTTTTTT.

Points on this clonotype: One end of the junction fails to match germline, which may point to a read error. The rearrangement joins TRBV6-1 to TRBJ1-1, with no clear D. The germline gives CDR1 MNHNS, CDR2 SASEGT. This CDR3 has 8 amino acids. CDR3 sequence (DNA): TGTGCCAGCGGTGAAGCTTTCTTT. It yields the protein CASGEAFF.

This clonotype was seen a few times. The rearrangement links TRBV3-1 to TRBJ1-1; unclear D gene. Trimming removed 1 base at V and 1 base at J, with 7 bases between. This CDR3 region has 14 residues. Germline V CDR1 and CDR2: LGHDT, YNNKEL (reference sequence). CDR3 in DNA: TGTGCCAGCAGCCAAGCTGGACGGAACACTGAAGCTTTCTTT. This translates into CASSQAGRNTEAFF.

This clonotype has a count of ten or more. The chain couples TRBV11-2 to TRBJ2-7; no clear D. Trimming left V 5 bases short and J 0 bases short, with 2 bases between. Germline assignment: CDR1 SGHAT and CDR2 FQNNGV. CDR3 size: 11 residues. The chain's CDR3 is CASSDSYEQYF. The CDR3 bases are TGTGCCAGCAGCGACTCCTACGAGCAGTACTTC.

V usage is TRBV20-1 and J usage is TRBJ2-5; D is perhaps TRBD2 (6 bases). Germline V lookup: CDR1 DFQATT, CDR2 SNEGSKA (reference sequence). This CDR3 region has 14 residues. V was cut by 2 bases and J by 2 bases, with 12 bases left in between. The CDR3 DNA reads TGCAGTGCTAGACCCGGAGGGCAGCAAGAGACCCAGTACTTC. This sequence encodes CSARPGGQQETQYF.

This clonotype was counted ten times or more. V and J are TRBV29-1 and TRBJ2-1, with D unclear. The CDR3 covers 14 residues. The germline V gene has CDR1 SQVTM and CDR2 ANQGSEA. CDR3 in amino acids: CSISRLPIYNEQFF. For the CDR3, the DNA is TGCAGTATAAGCCGCCTCCCTATCTACAATGAGCAGTTCTTC.

This clonotype has just a few counts. The junction and the germline gene differ at one end; a read error may be behind it. The rearrangement uses TRBV18 and TRBJ2-1; 10 nucleotides line up with TRBD1. The CDR3 covers 16 residues. Per germline, CDR1 KGHSH and CDR2 LQKENI. The CDR3 DNA follows: TGCGCCAGCTCACCTAGCCTCCGGACAGGGGGGGATGAGCAGTTCTTC. This codes for CASSPSLRTGGDEQFF.

In the case of this clonotype: This clone may be a read error of a much larger clone one base away. The J gene is TRBJ1-4, the V gene TRBV13, with a possible D match to TRBD1 (5 bases). This CDR3 is built from 16 residues. Germline CDR1 reads PRHDT; CDR2 reads FYEKMQ (reference sequence). The CDR3 reads CVSSSTLQATNEKLFF. CDR3 DNA: TGTGTCAGCAGCTCCACTTTACAGGCAACTAATGAAAAACTGTTTTTT.

This clonotype showed up many times. V and J are TRBV7-9 and TRBJ1-4; unclear D gene. Trimming pared 2 bases from V and 0 bases from J, leaving 16 bases between. The germline V gene has CDR1 SEHNR and CDR2 FQNEAQ (reference sequence). This CDR3 has 18 residues. DNA for the CDR3: TGTGCCAGCAGCTTATCCCCGGACCTGGGCTCAACTAATGAAAAACTGTTTTTT. This sequence encodes CASSLSPDLGSTNEKLFF.

This clonotype was picked up many times. V gene TRBV18 combines with J gene TRBJ2-7, with 14 bases aligning to TRBD2. The CDR3 runs to 18 residues. Germline values: CDR1 KGHSH, CDR2 LQKENI. Trimming took 3 bases from V and 3 from J; bases not matched to a gene: 10. CDR3 DNA sequence: TGTGCCAGCTCACCCCAGGGACTAGCGGGAGATCTCATCTACGAGCAGTACTTC. This gives the protein CASSPQGLAGDLIYEQYF.

This clonotype was observed many times. The V call is TRBV6-5, the J call TRBJ2-1; 8 nucleotides match TRBD1. Trimming at V came to 2 bases and at J to 0 bases, leaving 0 bases not matched to a gene. The germline V gene encodes CDR1 MNHEY and CDR2 SVGAGI. The CDR3 covers 15 residues. The chain's CDR3 is CASSYDRGSYNEQFF. The CDR3 DNA follows: TGTGCCAGCAGTTACGACAGGGGCTCCTACAATGAGCAGTTCTTC.

This clonotype was picked up many times. The V call is TRBV5-1, the J call TRBJ2-1; 12 nucleotides agree with TRBD2. The CDR3 has 16 residues. CDR1 is SGHRS, CDR2 YFSETQ, per germline. J lost 4 bases, V lost 2 bases, and 4 bases had no gene match. This CDR3 reads CASSLGLAGTYNEQFF. CDR3 DNA: TGCGCCAGCAGCTTAGGACTAGCGGGAACGTACAATGAGCAGTTCTTC.

This clonotype was detected only a few times. V and J are TRBV12-3 or TRBV12-4 and TRBJ2-3; D is unclear. Deletions cut 4 bases from V and 7 bases from J, with 18 bases between. This CDR3 has 15 amino acids. CDR3 nucleotides: TGTGCCAGCAGTTCCCATATCTCAAGCCGATATACGCAGTATTTT. Amino acids: CASSSHISSRYTQYF.

The sample holds a few counts of this clonotype. The chain employs TRBV6-5 and TRBJ2-7; 10 bases are shared with TRBD2. V shed 0 bases and J 7 bases; nucleotides not matched to a gene: 6. Germline lookup yields CDR1 MNHEY and CDR2 SVGAGI. There are 15 residues in the CDR3. The CDR3 loop reads CASSYSPSGSREQYF. The CDR3 coding sequence is TGTGCCAGCAGTTACTCGCCTAGCGGGAGTAGGGAGCAGTACTTC.

Only a few counts were recorded for this clonotype. The chain has TRBV20-1 and TRBJ2-3; tentatively, D is TRBD2 (6 bases). The CDR3 consists of 16 residues. Trimming removed 5 bases at V and 0 bases at J, with 18 bases between. CDR1 and CDR2 (germline): DFQATT, SNEGSKA (reference sequence). The CDR3 loop is CSAARPWGGSTDTQYF. The CDR3 region has the DNA TGCAGTGCTGCACGACCGTGGGGAGGTAGCACAGATACGCAGTATTTT.

The chain carries TRBV4-1 and TRBJ1-2; the D is unclear. The CDR3 consists of 14 residues. Germline loops: CDR1 MGHRA, CDR2 YSYEKL. The V end lost 0 bases, the J end lost 8 bases, and 13 bases lay between the germline ends. The CDR3 DNA reads as TGCGCCAGCAGCCAAGATCCGGTCCTACACGGCTACACCTTC. It translates to CASSQDPVLHGYTF.

This chain links TRBV28 with TRBJ2-7; D assignment may be TRBD1 or TRBD2 (5 bases each). Germline lookup yields CDR1 MDHEN and CDR2 SYDVKM. The CDR3 sequence is 15 residues long. V was cut by 3 bases and J by 0 bases, with 12 bases left in between. DNA of the CDR3: TGTGCCAGCAGTTTGGCCGGGGCCAGCTCCTACGAGCAGTACTTC. Its protein product is CASSLAGASSYEQYF.

The genes are TRBV15 and TRBJ2-3; D might be TRBD1 (6 bases). This CDR3 has 16 amino acids. Germline lookup yields CDR1 LNHNV and CDR2 YYDKDF (reference sequence). V shed 0 bases and J shed 2 bases, with 12 bases lying between them. CDR3: CATSRDLGAYTDTQYF. CDR3 nucleotide sequence: TGTGCCACCAGCAGAGATTTGGGGGCTTACACAGATACGCAGTATTTT.

The V gene is TRBV18, the J gene TRBJ2-3; D is unclear. The V end was cut by 6 bases, the J end by 3 bases, with 10 bases between. The CDR3 has 13 amino acids. The germline V gene encodes CDR1 KGHSH and CDR2 LQKENI. The CDR3 loop reads CASSPTVTDTQYF. CDR3 coding DNA: TGTGCCAGCTCTCCAACTGTAACAGATACGCAGTATTTT.

The V and J genes are TRBV28 and TRBJ1-1, with TRBD1 identical over 7 bases. CDR1 MDHEN and CDR2 SYDVKM come from the germline V gene. CDR3 length: 16 amino acids. V gave up 4 bases and J gave up 2 bases; unmatched junction bases: 10. This chain's CDR3 is CASSYRGSRSNTEAFF. The CDR3 DNA reads as TGTGCCAGCAGTTACAGGGGCTCTCGGTCAAACACTGAAGCTTTCTTT.

This clonotype is labeled as medium-sized. The V and J genes are TRBV5-1 and TRBJ2-5; the D is unclear. From germline, CDR1 is SGHRS and CDR2 YFSETQ. V lost 2 bases and J 2 bases, leaving 1 base between the germline ends. The CDR3 is made up of 11 amino acids. In DNA form, the CDR3 reads TGCGCCAGCAGCTTACAAGAGACCCAGTACTTC. Translation gives CASSLQETQYF.

The sample holds many counts of this clonotype. This chain joins TRBV5-1 and TRBJ2-3; no definite D call. Trimming cost V 6 bases and J 0 bases, with 11 bases left between them. The germline V gene has CDR1 SGHRS and CDR2 YFSETQ. The CDR3 is 14 amino acids. For the CDR3, the DNA is TGCGCCAGCACCCCCAGCGCTAGCACAGATACGCAGTATTTT. It is translated as CASTPSASTDTQYF.

Many counts were recorded for this clonotype. This chain connects TRBV6-5 to TRBJ1-1; D unresolved. The CDR3 totals 14 residues. Trimming removed 0 bases at V and 3 bases at J, with 8 bases between. CDR1 MNHEY and CDR2 SVGAGI come from the germline V gene. The CDR3 sequence: CASSYSTGDTEAFF. CDR3 in DNA: TGTGCCAGCAGTTACTCGACCGGGGACACTGAAGCTTTCTTT.

Note on this clonotype: A much bigger clone sits one base away, suggesting this may be a read error. The chain is built from TRBV2 and TRBJ2-2; D might be TRBD1 (6 bases). There are 13 residues in the CDR3. Germline V CDR1 and CDR2: SNHLY, FYNNEI. Trimming pared 11 bases from V and 9 bases from J, leaving 19 bases between. The CDR3 loop reads CAGQRRMTRELFF. CDR3 coding DNA: TGTGCCGGACAGAGACGGATGACCCGGGAGCTGTTTTTT. The full variable domain, rest sourced from reference TRBV2 and TRBJ2-2, is EPEVTQTPSHQVTQMGQEVILRCVPISNHLYFYWYRQILGQKVEFLVSFYNNEISEKSEIFDDQFSVERPDGSNFTLKIRSTKLEDSAMYFCAGQRRMTRELFFGEGSRLTVL.

The chain is built from TRBV3-1 and TRBJ1-1; D is possibly TRBD1 (6 bases). Trimming took 4 bases from V and 3 from J, leaving 15 bases between them. The CDR3 sequence is 15 residues long. The germline V gene has CDR1 LGHDT and CDR2 YNNKEL (reference sequence). The CDR3 DNA follows: TGTGCCAGCAGCCTTCGGGGAGGGGGGCACACTGAAGCTTTCTTT. It is translated as CASSLRGGGHTEAFF. Full variable domain (outside the CDR3, taken from reference TRBV3-1 and TRBJ1-1): DTAVSQTPKYLVTQMGNDKSIKCEQNLGHDTMYWYKQDSKKFLKIMFSYNNKELIINETVPNRFSPKSPDKAHLNLHINSLELGDSAVYFCASSLRGGGHTEAFFGQGTRLTVV.

This clonotype came up a few times. The chain employs TRBV7-8 and TRBJ1-5; unclear D gene. CDR1 and CDR2 from the germline V gene are SGHVS and FQNEAQ. There are 13 residues in the CDR3. With 0 bases removed from V and 5 bases from J, the gap between germline ends came to 5 bases. CDR3 amino acids: CASSLADHQPQHF. In DNA, the CDR3 is TGTGCCAGCAGCTTAGCGGATCATCAGCCCCAGCATTTT.

This rearrangement joins TRBV20-1 to TRBJ1-1; a possible D gene is TRBD1 (5 bases). The CDR3 consists of 12 residues. Looked up from germline, CDR1 is DFQATT and CDR2 is SNEGSKA (reference sequence). The CDR3 reads CSLTQANTEAFF. As DNA, the CDR3 is TGCAGCCTAACACAGGCCAACACTGAAGCTTTCTTT.

This clonotype was detected only a few times. V and J are TRBV2 and TRBJ1-6; the D gene is possibly TRBD1 (6 bases). V dropped 8 bases and J dropped 7 bases, with 12 bases sitting between them. The CDR3 extends over 13 amino acids. Germline V lookup: CDR1 SNHLY, CDR2 FYNNEI. The CDR3 region is CASWGQTNSPLHF. DNA for the CDR3: TGTGCCAGCTGGGGGCAGACAAATTCACCCCTCCACTTT.

This clonotype showed up many times. CDR3 sequence: CSGRTGNSPLHF. CDR3 nucleotides: TGCAGTGGCCGGACAGGGAACTCACCCCTCCACTTT. The rearrangement links TRBV20-1 to TRBJ1-6, with 8 bases lining up with TRBD1. Per germline, CDR1 DFQATT and CDR2 SNEGSKA (reference sequence). This CDR3 contains 12 residues. The junction had 6 bases not matched to a gene; V was cut back by 7 bases and J by 10 bases.

This clonotype was seen many times. This chain uses TRBV3-1 with TRBJ2-1, with D uncertain. The germline V gene has CDR1 LGHDT and CDR2 YNNKEL (reference sequence). This CDR3 comprises 11 residues. V dropped 2 bases and J dropped 6 bases, with 2 bases sitting between them. DNA of the CDR3: TGTGCCAGCAGCCAACGCAATGAGCAGTTCTTC. It codes for CASSQRNEQFF.